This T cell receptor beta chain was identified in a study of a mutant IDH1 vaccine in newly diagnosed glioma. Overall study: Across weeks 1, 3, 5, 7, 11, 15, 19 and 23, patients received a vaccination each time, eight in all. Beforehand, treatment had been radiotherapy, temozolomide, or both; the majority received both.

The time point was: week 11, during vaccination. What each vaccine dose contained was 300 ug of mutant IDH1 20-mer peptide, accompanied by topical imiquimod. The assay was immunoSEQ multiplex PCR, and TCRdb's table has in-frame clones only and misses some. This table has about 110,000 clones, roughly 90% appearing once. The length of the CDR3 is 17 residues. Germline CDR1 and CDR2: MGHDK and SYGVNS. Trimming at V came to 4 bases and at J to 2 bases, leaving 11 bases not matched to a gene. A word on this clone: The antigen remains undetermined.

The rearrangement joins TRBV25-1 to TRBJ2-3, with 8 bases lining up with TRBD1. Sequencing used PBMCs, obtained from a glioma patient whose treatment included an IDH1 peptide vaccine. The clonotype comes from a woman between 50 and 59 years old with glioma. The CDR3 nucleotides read TGTGCCAGCAGTGGATTCGGGACAGGATATGCCACAGATACGCAGTATTTT. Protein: CASSGFGTGYATDTQYF.